One sample yielded the 18 T cell receptor beta chains listed below, sequenced in a study of cytomegalovirus exposure and HLA in healthy donors. Researchers ran the PCR with 60 Vbeta and 13 Jbeta primers. Generated by immunoSEQ multiplex PCR, the TCRdb table keeps only in-frame clones and is missing some. This table holds about 170,000 clones, approximately 76% found once. The sample comprised PBMCs. Source of these receptors: a young woman in good health and CMV-seropositive.

The rearrangement links TRBV5-1 to TRBJ2-2; 13 positions match TRBD2. Germline V gene sequence: CDR1 SGHRS, CDR2 YFSETQ. This CDR3 contains 17 residues. V lost 4 bases, J lost 4 bases, and 7 bases stayed unmatched. The CDR3 region has the DNA TGCGCCAGCAGCCCCGAACTAGCGGGGGGGGTCACCGGGGAGCTGTTTTTT. Its protein is CASSPELAGGVTGELFF.

This sequence joins TRBV4-1 and TRBJ2-5, with 7 nucleotides matching TRBD2. The J call may be wrong; the DNA end is better matched by TRBJ2-7. This CDR3 is 17 amino acids long. CDR1 is MGHRA, CDR2 YSYEKL, per germline. The CDR3, as DNA: TGCGCCAGCAGCCAAGATGTCGACGGGGGGATGGGGGGCGAGCAGTACTTC. Protein sequence: CASSQDVDGGMGGEQYF.

This clone was found a few times. The chain carries TRBV18 and TRBJ1-4; D ambiguous. The CDR3 loop spans 14 amino acids. Between the trimmed V and J ends, which lost 0 bases and 5 bases, there was a span of 7 bases. Looked up from germline, CDR1 is KGHSH and CDR2 is LQKENI. Here the CDR3 DNA reads TGTGCCAGCTCACCACCTGCTAAGAATGAAAAACTGTTTTTT. Its translation: CASSPPAKNEKLFF.

The chain has TRBV6-5 and TRBJ2-5, with D perhaps TRBD2 (5 bases). Germline V lookup: CDR1 MNHEY, CDR2 SVGAGI. Trimming removed 6 bases at V and 7 bases at J, with 15 bases between. The CDR3 runs to 13 residues. CDR3 amino acids: CASRITREGTQYF. The CDR3 bases are TGTGCCAGCAGAATAACTCGGGAAGGGACCCAGTACTTC.

The chain joins TRBV5-5 to TRBJ1-6; 7 bases line up with TRBD1. V lost 4 bases and J lost 5; bases outside the gene matches: 9. Germline CDR1 and CDR2: SGHKS and YYEKEE (reference sequence). The CDR3 runs 16 residues. CDR3 nucleotide sequence: TGTGCCAGCAGCCCATACCCGGGACAGCATAATTCACCCCTCCACTTT. As protein: CASSPYPGQHNSPLHF.

V and J are TRBV19 and TRBJ1-4; 7 positions agree with TRBD1. The CDR3 is 13 amino acids. Germline trimming cut 8 bases from V and 4 bases from J; bases unmatched to any gene: 4. The V gene's germline CDR1 is LNHDA and CDR2 SQIVND (reference sequence). The CDR3, as DNA: TGTGCCAGTGCCGGGACAGATAATGAAAAACTGTTTTTT. This codes for CASAGTDNEKLFF.

Of note for this clone: The junction and the germline gene differ at one end; a read error may be behind it. The chain employs TRBV7-7 and TRBJ1-1, with D possibly matching TRBD1 (5 bases). The germline V gene encodes CDR1 SSHAT and CDR2 FNYEAQ (reference sequence). This CDR3 is 13 amino acids long. As DNA, the CDR3 is TGTGCTAGCAGCTTAGCCCTAGGGGCTGAAGCTTTCTTT. Protein sequence: CASSLALGAEAFF.

This clone was seen once. The junction departs from the called germline gene at one end, perhaps through a read error. At the DNA level, this CDR3 is encoded by other sequences in the same sample as well. The chain joins TRBV30 to TRBJ1-5; 7 nucleotides align to TRBD1. CDR1 and CDR2 (germline): GTSNPN, SVGIG (reference sequence). CDR3 length: 15 amino acids. This CDR3 reads CAWSLGTEKSQPQHF. CDR3 bases: TGTGCTTGGAGCCTTGGGACAGAGAAAAGTCAGCCCCAGCATTTT. The full variable domain, in which reference TRBV30 and TRBJ1-5 provide the parts outside the CDR3, is SQTIHQWPATLVQPVGSPLSLECTVEGTSNPNLYWYRQAAGRGLQLLFYSVGIGQISSEVPQNLSASRPQDRQFILSSKKLLLSDSGFYLCAWSLGTEKSQPQHFGDGTRLSIL.

This clone appeared a single time. At one end, the junction sequence differs from germline, possibly due to a read error. The genes are TRBV7-9 and TRBJ2-5, with 7 bases lining up with TRBD1. CDR1 SEHNR and CDR2 FQNEAQ come from the germline V gene (reference sequence). The length of the CDR3 is 18 residues. The CDR3 DNA reads TGTTCCAGCAGCTCCCGTGTCTCATTGGGACAGCTACAAGAGACCCAGTACTTC. Protein product: CSSSSRVSLGQLQETQYF.

A single count supports this clone. The V gene is TRBV13, the J gene TRBJ1-1; possibly TRBD1 for D (5 bases). Per the germline V gene, CDR1 is PRHDT and CDR2 is FYEKMQ (reference sequence). The CDR3 loop spans 12 amino acids. V shed 8 bases and J shed 1 base, with 8 bases lying between them. CDR3 sequence reads: CASGHPNTEAFF. CDR3 DNA: TGTGCCAGCGGACACCCGAACACTGAAGCTTTCTTT.

This clone has more than one count but fewer than ten. CDR3 bases: TGTGCCACCAGCAGGGGAGTCGCTAATGAAAAACTGTTTTTT. It yields the protein CATSRGVANEKLFF. This chain joins TRBV15 and TRBJ1-4; D is unclear. V gave up 3 bases and J gave up 3 bases, with 8 bases separating them. Per germline, CDR1 LNHNV and CDR2 YYDKDF (reference sequence). This CDR3 is built from 14 residues.

The V call is TRBV6-1, the J call TRBJ2-3; 7 nucleotides match TRBD1. CDR1 is MNHNS, CDR2 SASEGT, per germline. With V trimmed by 2 bases and J by 4 bases, 12 bases remained unmatched. The CDR3 has 17 amino acids. CDR3: CASSEWGTGVGADTQYF. CDR3 nucleotide sequence: TGTGCCAGCAGTGAATGGGGCACAGGGGTTGGGGCAGATACGCAGTATTTT.

This sequence joins TRBV30 and TRBJ1-2; 7 nucleotides agree with TRBD1. Trimming removed 4 bases from V and 6 bases from J; junction bases left unmatched: 5. Germline V gene lookup returns CDR1 GTSNPN and CDR2 SVGIG (reference sequence). CDR3 length equals 12 residues. CDR3 sequence (DNA): TGTGCCTGGATCGCAGGGGGGCATGGCTACACCTTC. Residues: CAWIAGGHGYTF.

J is TRBJ2-1 and V is TRBV5-8; 14 bases are a match to TRBD2. Germline V gives CDR1 SGHTS, CDR2 YDEGEE. The V gene end was trimmed by 4 bases and the J gene end by 9 bases; junction bases not matched to a gene: 6. The CDR3 has 15 amino acids. CDR3 DNA sequence: TGTGCCAGCAGCCTGACTAGCGGGGGGGGTTTTGAGCAGTTCTTC. Its protein product is CASSLTSGGGFEQFF.

The V call is TRBV19, the J call TRBJ1-1; D unresolved. Germline V gene sequence: CDR1 LNHDA, CDR2 SQIVND (reference sequence). This CDR3 has 17 amino acids. Trimming stripped 1 base from V and 3 bases from J, with 18 bases between. Here the CDR3 reads CASSIAASLRSDTEAFF. The CDR3 DNA sequence: TGTGCCAGTAGTATAGCTGCGAGTCTTCGTTCGGACACTGAAGCTTTCTTT.

The chain couples TRBV10-3 to TRBJ1-4; 8 nucleotides agree with TRBD1. This CDR3 spans 16 amino acids. In germline, CDR1 is ENHRY, CDR2 SYGVKD. V shed 3 bases and J 0 bases; nucleotides not matched to a gene: 3. The CDR3 reads CAISEEGQATNEKLFF. The CDR3 DNA is TGTGCCATCAGTGAAGAGGGACAGGCAACTAATGAAAAACTGTTTTTT.

This rearrangement joins TRBV19 to TRBJ2-5; D is undetermined. CDR1 and CDR2 from the germline V gene are LNHDA and SQIVND (reference sequence). The CDR3 extends over 11 amino acids. The V and J ends lost 2 bases and 5 bases respectively, with 3 bases between them. The CDR3 sequence is CASSIRETQYF. DNA of the CDR3: TGTGCCAGTAGTATACGGGAGACCCAGTACTTC.

The genes are TRBV4-1 and TRBJ2-7, with D possibly matching TRBD2 (5 bases). The CDR3 loop spans 16 amino acids. Trimming took off 1 base at V and 0 bases at J, with 13 bases between the two ends. The germline gives CDR1 MGHRA, CDR2 YSYEKL. Here the CDR3 reads CASSQVFLEASYEQYF. For the CDR3, the DNA is TGCGCCAGCAGCCAAGTATTCCTGGAGGCCTCCTACGAGCAGTACTTC.